The 10 T cell receptor beta chains reported below all come from one sample, sequenced in a study of shared clonotypes between healthy human individuals. The table came from immunoSEQ multiplex PCR; TCRdb's copy has only in-frame clones and leaves some out. The table has roughly 2,000,000 clones, just under 95% seen once; the top ten hold about 1.7%. Positively selected for CCR7, the CD45RO-negative cells used as naive CD8 cells excluded terminally differentiated effector memory CD45RA+ cells. Material: naive CD8+ T cells from PBMCs. Receptors originate from a man between 18 and 29 years old in good health. Some clones in this sample may be carry-over from other donors' samples.

The V and J genes are TRBV9 and TRBJ2-1, with 8 bases lining up with TRBD2. CDR1 is SGDLS, CDR2 YYNGEE, per germline. This CDR3 is built from 16 residues. J lost 0 bases, V lost 3 bases, and 5 bases had no gene match. Written as DNA, the CDR3 is TGTGCCAGCAGCGGACTCGGGAGGGGCTCCTACAATGAGCAGTTCTTC. It yields the protein CASSGLGRGSYNEQFF. The full variable domain, with the rest looked up from reference TRBV9 and TRBJ2-1, is DSGVTQTPKHLITATGQRVTLRCSPRSGDLSVYWYQQSLDQGLQFLIQYYNGEERAKGNILERFSAQQFPDLHSELNLSSLELGDSALYFCASSGLGRGSYNEQFFGPGTRLTVL.

CDR3 nucleotides: TGTGCCAGCAGAGAACCCCGGGACAGGGACACTGAAGCTTTCTTT. This gives the protein CASREPRDRDTEAFF. V is TRBV2 and J is TRBJ1-1, with 9 bases that match TRBD1. Germline V gives CDR1 SNHLY, CDR2 FYNNEI. Unmatched junction bases numbered 8, after V lost 6 bases and J lost 3 bases. The CDR3 loop spans 15 amino acids. The full variable domain, rest sourced from reference TRBV2 and TRBJ1-1, is EPEVTQTPSHQVTQMGQEVILRCVPISNHLYFYWYRQILGQKVEFLVSFYNNEISEKSEIFDDQFSVERPDGSNFTLKIRSTKLEDSAMYFCASREPRDRDTEAFFGQGTRLTVV.

The rearrangement uses TRBV12-5 and TRBJ1-1; D remains ambiguous. CDR1 LGHNT and CDR2 FRNRAP come from the germline V gene. The V gene lost 3 bases and the J gene lost 6 bases, with 8 bases spanning the gap. The CDR3 is 12 residues long. This CDR3 reads CASGFKAAEAFF. CDR3 DNA sequence: TGTGCTAGTGGTTTCAAGGCTGCTGAAGCTTTCTTT.

The CDR3 loop is CASSLMADAGELFF. The CDR3 DNA sequence: TGTGCCAGCAGTTTAATGGCAGACGCCGGGGAGCTGTTTTTT. J is TRBJ2-2 and V is TRBV27; D gene unclear. Trimming removed 2 bases at V and 6 bases at J, with 10 bases between. The CDR3 is 14 amino acids. Germline lookup yields CDR1 MNHEY and CDR2 SMNVEV (reference sequence).

The rearrangement links TRBV5-8 to TRBJ2-7, with TRBD2 as a possible D gene (6 bases). Germline V gene sequence: CDR1 SGHTS, CDR2 YDEGEE. Trimming cost V 0 bases and J 2 bases, with 9 bases left between them. This CDR3 has 14 residues. The CDR3 DNA follows: TGTGCCAGCAGCTTGGCCGGGAGCACCTACGAGCAGTACTTC. Residues: CASSLAGSTYEQYF.

This clone was recorded only once. The chain employs TRBV2 and TRBJ2-5; D is tentatively TRBD1 or TRBD2 (6 bases each). Germline-derived CDR1 and CDR2 are SNHLY and FYNNEI. The V gene lost 5 bases and the J gene lost 2 bases, with 18 bases spanning the gap. The CDR3 is 16 amino acids. The CDR3 nucleotides are TGTGCCAGCAGTCCCTACCGAGGGGGGATACAAGAGACCCAGTACTTC. As protein: CASSPYRGGIQETQYF.

The chain links TRBV9 to TRBJ2-5; 11 bases map to TRBD1. CDR3 length: 14 amino acids. The trim removed 4 bases at V and 6 bases at J, leaving 5 bases unmatched. Per germline, CDR1 SGDLS and CDR2 YYNGEE. CDR3 residues: CASSTGTGGKTQYF. The CDR3 DNA reads as TGTGCCAGCAGCACTGGGACAGGGGGGAAGACCCAGTACTTC.

The chain combines TRBV29-1 with TRBJ2-5; the match to TRBD2 covers 8 bases. Germline V gene lookup returns CDR1 SQVTM and CDR2 ANQGSEA. V shed 0 bases, J shed 4 bases, and the junction held 13 bases outside the gene matches. The CDR3 has 17 residues. The CDR3 loop reads CSVEEDFSGIKGETQYF. In DNA form, the CDR3 reads TGCAGCGTTGAAGAGGACTTTAGCGGGATCAAGGGAGAGACCCAGTACTTC. Full variable domain (rest looked up from reference TRBV29-1 and TRBJ2-5): SAVISQKPSRDICQRGTSLTIQCQVDSQVTMMFWYRQQPGQSLTLIATANQGSEATYESGFVIDKFPISRPNLTFSTLTVSNMSPEDSSIYLCSVEEDFSGIKGETQYFGPGTRLLVL.

The chain recombines TRBV4-3 with TRBJ1-1; a possible D gene is TRBD1 (5 bases). CDR1 and CDR2 (germline): LGHNA, YSLEER. The CDR3 is 16 amino acids. Trimming stripped 0 bases from V and 0 bases from J, with 11 bases between. The CDR3 here is CASSQEPGILNTEAFF. CDR3 nucleotides: TGCGCCAGCAGCCAAGAACCAGGGATACTGAACACTGAAGCTTTCTTT.

This clone was detected once. CDR3 sequence reads: CASSESRVNSGNTIYF. CDR3 in DNA: TGTGCCAGCAGTGAATCCCGGGTAAACTCTGGAAACACCATATATTTT. The chain joins TRBV6-1 to TRBJ1-3; D is unresolved. Trimming cost V 2 bases and J 0 bases, with 11 bases left between them. Germline V gene data show CDR1 as MNHNS and CDR2 as SASEGT. The CDR3 totals 16 residues.